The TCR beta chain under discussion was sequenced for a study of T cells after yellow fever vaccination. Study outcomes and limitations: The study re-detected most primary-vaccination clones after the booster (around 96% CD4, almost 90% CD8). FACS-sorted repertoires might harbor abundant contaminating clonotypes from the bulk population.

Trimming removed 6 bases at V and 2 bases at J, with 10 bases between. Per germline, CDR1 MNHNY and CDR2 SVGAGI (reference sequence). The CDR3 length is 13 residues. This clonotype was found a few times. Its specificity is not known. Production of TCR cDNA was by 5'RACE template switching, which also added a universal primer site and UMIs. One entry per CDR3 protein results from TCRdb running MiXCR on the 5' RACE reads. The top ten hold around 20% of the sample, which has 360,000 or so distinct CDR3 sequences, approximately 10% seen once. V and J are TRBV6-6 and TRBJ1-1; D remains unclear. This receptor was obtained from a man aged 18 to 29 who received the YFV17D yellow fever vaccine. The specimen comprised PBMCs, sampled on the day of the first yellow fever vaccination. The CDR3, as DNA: TGTGCCAGCAGGATAGGGAGTAACACTGAAGCTTTCTTT. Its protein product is CASRIGSNTEAFF.